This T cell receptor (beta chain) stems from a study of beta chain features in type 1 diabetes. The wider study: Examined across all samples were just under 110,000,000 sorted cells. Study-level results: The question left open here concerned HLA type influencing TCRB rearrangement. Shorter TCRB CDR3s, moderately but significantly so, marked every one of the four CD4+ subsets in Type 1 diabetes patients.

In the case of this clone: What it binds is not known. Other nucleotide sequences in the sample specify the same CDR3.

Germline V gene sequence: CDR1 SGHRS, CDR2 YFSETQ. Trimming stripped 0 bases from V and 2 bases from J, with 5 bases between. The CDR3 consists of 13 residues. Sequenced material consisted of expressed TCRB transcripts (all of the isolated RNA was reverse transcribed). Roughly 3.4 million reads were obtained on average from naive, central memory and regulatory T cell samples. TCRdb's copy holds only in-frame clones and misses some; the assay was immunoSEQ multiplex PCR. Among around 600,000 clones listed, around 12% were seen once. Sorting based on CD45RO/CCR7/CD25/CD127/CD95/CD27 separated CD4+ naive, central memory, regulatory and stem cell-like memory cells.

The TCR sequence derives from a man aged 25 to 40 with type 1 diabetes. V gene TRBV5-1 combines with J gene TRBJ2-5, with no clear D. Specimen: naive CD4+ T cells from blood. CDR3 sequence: CASSLDSQETQYF. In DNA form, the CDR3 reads TGCGCCAGCAGCTTGGACAGTCAAGAGACCCAGTACTTC.